Listed here are 25 T cell receptor beta chains from one sample, sequenced in a study of T cells in localized non-small cell lung cancer. Data came from immunoSEQ multiplex PCR; TCRdb stores just in-frame clones and leaves some out. Of approximately 2,000 clones listed, 26% are singletons. The sequences come from lung tumor tissue, collected before any cancer treatment. The source of these receptors is a woman aged 35-75 years with stage II squamous cell lung carcinoma.

The CDR3 bases are TGTGCCAGCAGCCGCACAGGGACCACCGGGGAGCTGTTTTTT. Its translation: CASSRTGTTGELFF. The J gene is TRBJ2-2, the V gene TRBV11-3; D is possibly TRBD1 (6 bases). The CDR3 runs 14 residues. V was clipped by 5 bases and J by 4 bases, with 11 bases between them. Germline V lookup: CDR1 SGHNT, CDR2 YENEEA.

The chain joins TRBV6-8 to TRBJ2-1; TRBD2 agrees at 8 bases. CDR3 length equals 14 residues. J gave up 6 bases and V 5 bases, and 6 bases lay outside the gene matches. Germline V gene sequence: CDR1 MNHGY, CDR2 SAAAGT. The CDR3: CASSQRESINEQFF. CDR3 nucleotide sequence: TGTGCCAGCAGTCAGCGGGAGAGTATCAATGAGCAGTTCTTC.

This clone has just a few counts. The chain is built from TRBV11-3 and TRBJ1-1, with a tentative D call TRBD1 (5 bases). Trimming took 1 base from V and 7 from J, leaving 16 bases between them. The CDR3 contains 15 residues. Germline V gene sequence: CDR1 SGHNT, CDR2 YENEEA. This chain's CDR3 is CASSLVRGGPFEAFF. For the CDR3, the DNA is TGTGCCAGCAGCTTAGTTAGGGGAGGCCCCTTTGAAGCTTTCTTT.

In its sample, this clone was seen a few times. The V and J genes are TRBV23-1 and TRBJ2-1; tentatively, D is TRBD2 (7 bases). TRBV23-1 is filed as an ORF, its function uncertain. The CDR3 is 17 amino acids. V was trimmed by 6 bases and J by 3 bases, leaving 21 bases between them. The CDR3 region is CASSQDPAGALYNEQFF. CDR3 in DNA: TGCGCCAGCAGCCAAGATCCCGCGGGGGCCCTCTACAATGAGCAGTTCTTC.

The chain recombines TRBV29-1 with TRBJ1-3; D is possibly TRBD1 (5 bases). The CDR3 spans 15 residues. Trimming removed 4 bases at V and 0 bases at J, with 13 bases between. Germline V gene sequence: CDR1 SQVTM, CDR2 ANQGSEA. DNA for the CDR3: TGCAGCGTTGGCGGCAGGGTCAACTCTGGAAACACCATATATTTT. It yields the protein CSVGGRVNSGNTIYF.

This clone was detected only a few times. V gene TRBV7-2 combines with J gene TRBJ1-1, with 7 bases lining up with TRBD1. The CDR3 covers 13 residues. V shed 3 bases and J 8 bases; nucleotides not matched to a gene: 6. In germline, CDR1 is SGHTA, CDR2 FQGNSA. The CDR3 reads CASSFLRDSEAFF. The CDR3 DNA reads as TGTGCCAGCAGCTTCCTCCGGGACAGCGAAGCTTTCTTT.

This clone was found a few times. This chain links TRBV28 with TRBJ1-2; D is unresolved. The germline CDR1 and CDR2 sequences are MDHEN and SYDVKM. The CDR3 covers 12 residues. Trimming removed 3 bases at V and 7 bases at J, with 9 bases between. The CDR3 protein is CASSLGMGGYTF. The DNA for the CDR3 is TGTGCCAGCAGTTTGGGTATGGGTGGCTACACCTTC.

The rearrangement uses TRBV19 and TRBJ2-1, with 12 nucleotides matching TRBD1. V shed 4 bases and J 13 bases; nucleotides not matched to a gene: 11. CDR1 and CDR2 from the germline V gene are LNHDA and SQIVND (reference sequence). The CDR3 contains 15 residues. The CDR3 reads CASSTSGTGGLEQFF. DNA for the CDR3: TGTGCCAGTAGTACCTCCGGGACAGGGGGCTTGGAACAGTTCTTC.

CDR3 loop: CASSGGAGEGETQYF. DNA for the CDR3: TGTGCCAGCAGCGGGGGAGCGGGAGAGGGAGAGACCCAGTACTTC. The chain employs TRBV11-3 and TRBJ2-5; 8 nucleotides agree with TRBD2. CDR3 size: 15 residues. Trimming at V came to 5 bases and at J to 4 bases, leaving 9 bases not matched to a gene. CDR1 and CDR2 from the germline V gene are SGHNT and YENEEA.

By frequency in the sample, this clone is medium-sized. Compared with germline, one end of the junction differs, possibly owing to a read error. V is TRBV9 and J is TRBJ2-1; 7 bases line up with TRBD2. This CDR3 contains 15 residues. CDR1 is SGDLS and CDR2 is YYNGEE in the germline V gene. The CDR3 spells CASSLGGTNYDEQFF. The CDR3 nucleotides read TGTGCCAGCAGCTTGGGAGGGACTAACTACGATGAGCAGTTCTTC. The full variable domain, with the rest looked up from reference TRBV9 and TRBJ2-1, is DSGVTQTPKHLITATGQRVTLRCSPRSGDLSVYWYQQSLDQGLQFLIQYYNGEERAKGNILERFSAQQFPDLHSELNLSSLELGDSALYFCASSLGGTNYDEQFFGPGTRLTVL.

This clone is classed as medium-sized. The junction shows a germline mismatch at one end, possibly a read error. The genes are TRBV6-8 and TRBJ1-5; TRBD1 aligns across 10 bases. The CDR3 is made up of 17 amino acids. Germline V gene data show CDR1 as MNHGY and CDR2 as SAAAGT. The CDR3 spells CASSDSTGGVSNQPQHF. The CDR3 nucleotides read TGTGCCAGCAGTGACTCGACAGGGGGCGTGAGCAATCAGCCCCAGCATTTT.

This clone was seen a handful of times. Because the CDR3's place on the DNA is in doubt, the DNA is left out and the CDR3 is given as listed by TCRdb. This rearrangement joins TRBV12-1 to TRBJ1-1. TRBV12-1 is a pseudogene segment. The CDR3 extends over 13 residues, inclusive of both ends. The CDR3 loop reads CASSFGGGTEAFF.

This clone occurred once. The chain is built from TRBV25-1 and TRBJ1-1; D gene unclear. CDR3 length equals 12 residues. Trimming removed 0 bases at V and 7 bases at J, with 6 bases between. In germline, CDR1 is MGHDK, CDR2 SYGVNS. CDR3 residues: CASSEYGFEAFF. The CDR3 coding sequence is TGTGCCAGCAGTGAATATGGTTTTGAAGCTTTCTTT. Full variable domain (remainder filled in from reference TRBV25-1 and TRBJ1-1): EADIYQTPRYLVIGTGKKITLECSQTMGHDKMYWYQQDPGMELHLIHYSYGVNSTEKGDLSSESTVSRIRTEHFPLTLESARPSHTSQYLCASSEYGFEAFFGQGTRLTVV.

This clone was counted a few times. The chain combines TRBV4-1 with TRBJ1-1; D is ambiguous. The V and J ends lost 4 bases and 0 bases respectively, with 9 bases between them. The V gene's germline CDR1 is MGHRA and CDR2 YSYEKL. The CDR3 covers 14 residues. The CDR3 sequence is CASSRGLVNTEAFF. CDR3 DNA: TGCGCCAGCAGCCGAGGACTCGTGAACACTGAAGCTTTCTTT.

This clone was detected only a few times. V is TRBV6-7 and J is TRBJ2-7; D is unclear. TRBV6-7 is treated as an ORF (open reading frame) with a function not yet certain. The CDR3 covers 11 residues. The V end was cut by 7 bases, the J end by 4 bases, with 8 bases between. CDR3 nucleotides: TGTGCCAGCAAGTTTGGGTACGAGCAGTACTTC. It codes for CASKFGYEQYF.

This chain connects TRBV9 to TRBJ2-2; TRBD2 matches 7 bases. The CDR3 covers 16 residues. Trimming took 0 bases from V and 3 from J; bases not matched to a gene: 5. Germline CDR1 is SGDLS and CDR2 is YYNGEE. The CDR3, as DNA: TGTGCCAGCAGCGTAGGAGGGAGGGTTGACACCGGGGAGCTGTTTTTT. It encodes CASSVGGRVDTGELFF.

The chain links TRBV15 to TRBJ1-5; D remains ambiguous. Trimming took 0 bases from V and 4 from J, leaving 10 bases between them. CDR1 is LNHNV, CDR2 YYDKDF, per germline (reference sequence). The CDR3 covers 15 residues. The DNA of the CDR3 is TGTGCCACCAGCAGAGATAAGGGTTTTAATCAGCCCCAGCATTTT. It specifies CATSRDKGFNQPQHF.

The sample holds a few counts of this clone. This chain uses TRBV6-7 with TRBJ1-1; D uncertain. TRBV6-7 carries the ORF label, with uncertain function. CDR3 length: 11 amino acids. The V end lost 6 bases, the J end lost 3 bases, and 5 bases lay between the germline ends. This CDR3 reads CASSAYTEAFF. The DNA for the CDR3 is TGTGCCAGCAGCGCGTACACTGAAGCTTTCTTT.

This clone appeared a few times. One junction end disagrees with the germline gene, perhaps due to a read error. The chain recombines TRBV15 with TRBJ2-6, with 8 positions matching TRBD1. The CDR3 sequence is 16 residues long. From germline, CDR1 is LNHNV and CDR2 YYDKDF (reference sequence). CDR3 sequence: CASSPRTGSGANVLTF. The CDR3 bases are TGTGCCAGCAGCCCTAGGACAGGGTCTGGGGCCAACGTCCTGACTTTC.

The chain uses TRBV28 and TRBJ2-1; 8 nucleotides match TRBD2. The V segment lost 6 bases and the J segment 8 bases; nucleotides outside the gene matches: 6. The length of the CDR3 is 13 residues. Germline CDR1 and CDR2: MDHEN and SYDVKM. The CDR3 sequence is CASSSGGVDEQFF. As DNA, the CDR3 is TGTGCCAGCAGCTCCGGGGGGGTGGATGAGCAGTTCTTC.

This clone was counted only a few times. The chain joins TRBV19 to TRBJ1-1; the D gene is possibly TRBD1 (5 bases). CDR1 LNHDA and CDR2 SQIVND come from the germline V gene (reference sequence). This CDR3 has 15 amino acids. The germline V and J ends were trimmed by 7 bases and 1 base, with 16 bases remaining between them. For the CDR3, the DNA is TGTGCCAGTACCCCGAGAGGGGCAAGGAACACTGAAGCTTTCTTT. This codes for CASTPRGARNTEAFF.

The chain couples TRBV11-3 to TRBJ2-7; 8 bases fit TRBD1. The V gene end was trimmed by 5 bases and the J gene end by 6 bases; junction bases not matched to a gene: 9. The germline V gene has CDR1 SGHNT and CDR2 YENEEA. CDR3 length equals 14 residues. The CDR3, as DNA: TGTGCCAGCAGCATTGGACAGGGCGGAAGCGAGCAGTACTTC. It yields the protein CASSIGQGGSEQYF.

This clone has a handful of counts. The V gene is TRBV6-8, the J gene TRBJ1-1; 7 nucleotides agree with TRBD1. Germline CDR1 and CDR2: MNHGY and SAAAGT. This CDR3 contains 13 residues. The V gene end was trimmed by 6 bases and the J gene end by 4 bases; junction bases not matched to a gene: 5. CDR3 amino acids: CASSIGTATEAFF. In DNA form, the CDR3 reads TGTGCCAGCAGCATCGGGACAGCCACTGAAGCTTTCTTT.

The chain carries TRBV7-2 and TRBJ2-3, with TRBD1 matching over 9 bases. The CDR3 totals 13 residues. Trimming took 5 bases from V and 6 from J; bases not matched to a gene: 3. Germline V gene lookup returns CDR1 SGHTA and CDR2 FQGNSA. The CDR3 DNA reads as TGTGCCAGCAGCATAGGACAGGGGGATACGCAGTATTTT. This codes for CASSIGQGDTQYF.

In this sample, this clone turned up a few times. The chain has TRBV6-8 and TRBJ2-2; 9 bases fit TRBD1. This CDR3 comprises 15 residues. V shed 6 bases, J shed 5 bases, and the junction held 7 bases outside the gene matches. Germline assignment: CDR1 MNHGY and CDR2 SAAAGT. DNA of the CDR3: TGTGCCAGCAGACCCAGGACAGGGGATACCGGGGAGCTGTTTTTT. Amino acids: CASRPRTGDTGELFF.